This T cell receptor (beta chain) is from a study of cytomegalovirus exposure and HLA in healthy donors. In the PCR, 60 Vbeta and 13 Jbeta primers were used. Only in-frame clones appear in the TCRdb table, and some are missing; sequencing was by immunoSEQ multiplex PCR. The sample has approximately 76,000 clones, roughly 60% seen once. The CDR3 consists of 15 residues. After removal of 4 bases from V and 6 bases from J, the junction contained 8 bases not matched to a gene. The germline gives CDR1 SGHNT, CDR2 YYREEE (reference sequence). The source material was PBMCs. The gene calls are TRBV5-4 and TRBJ1-5, with 9 bases fitting TRBD1. The TCR sequence derives from a man aged 25 to 40 in good health and CMV-seropositive. The CDR3 sequence is CASSADRGASQPQHF. In nucleotides, the CDR3 is TGTGCCAGCAGCGCCGACAGGGGGGCTAGTCAGCCCCAGCATTTT.